This TCR beta chain was sequenced during a study of CD8 T cells in Susac syndrome. When the RNA was reverse transcribed, random hexamers were used with an input of about 0.5 to 1 ug. Amplification of TCR beta CDR3 used immunoSEQ multiplex PCR across 54 Vbeta and 13 Jbeta. TCRdb re-called the immunoSEQ multiplex PCR reads with MiXCR, one entry per CDR3 protein. The repertoire includes around 26,000 distinct CDR3 sequences, around 94% of them detected once, and 0.25% to 0.3% sits in the top ten. CDR3 size: 16 residues. Trimming at V came to 1 base and at J to 2 bases, leaving 4 bases not matched to a gene. The germline V gene has CDR1 SEHNR and CDR2 FQNEAQ (reference sequence).

The sequencing sample was made of CD8+ T cells from PBMCs. The chain links TRBV7-9 to TRBJ2-3; 9 bases line up with TRBD1. The TCR was taken from a human donor in good health. Written as DNA, the CDR3 is TGTGCCAGCAGCTTAGTACAGGGGGCCTTCACAGATACGCAGTATTTT. As protein: CASSLVQGAFTDTQYF.